Presented here are 3 T cell receptor beta chains from one specimen sequenced in a study of cytomegalovirus exposure and HLA in healthy donors. Using immunoSEQ multiplex PCR, the repertoire was profiled, and TCRdb retains in-frame clones only, with some absent. The sample records about 98,000 clones, more than 75% being singletons. Sequencing was carried out using PBMCs. The receptors were sampled from a young man in good health and CMV-seropositive.

The chain employs TRBV11-2 and TRBJ2-3; D is unresolved. The CDR3 runs 14 residues. The germline V gene encodes CDR1 SGHAT and CDR2 FQNNGV. The V end was cut by 4 bases, the J end by 6 bases, with 14 bases between. As DNA, the CDR3 is TGTGCCAGCAGCTCCCCCCGGCACGGGGATACGCAGTATTTT. It encodes CASSSPRHGDTQYF.

This clone appeared a single time. The chain couples TRBV18 to TRBJ2-2, with TRBD2 identical over 10 bases. The CDR3 consists of 19 residues. J was trimmed by 0 bases and V by 3 bases; bases with no gene match: 10. Germline-derived CDR1 and CDR2 are KGHSH and LQKENI. CDR3 loop: CASSPPQALAGANTGELFF. The CDR3 region has the DNA TGTGCCAGCTCACCCCCTCAGGCTCTAGCGGGGGCGAACACCGGGGAGCTGTTTTTT. The entire variable domain, with the rest obtained from reference TRBV18 and TRBJ2-2, is as follows: NAGVMQNPRHLVRRRGQEARLRCSPMKGHSHVYWYRQLPEEGLKFMVYLQKENIIDESGMPKERFSAEFPKEGPSILRIQQVVRGDSAAYFCASSPPQALAGANTGELFFGEGSRLTVL.

The rearrangement joins TRBV19 to TRBJ2-3, with D possibly TRBD2 on 6 matching bases. The CDR3 consists of 19 residues. V lost 4 bases and J 8 bases, leaving 31 bases between the germline ends. Germline loops: CDR1 LNHDA, CDR2 SQIVND (reference sequence). The CDR3 loop is CASSTRQIAQGLAVLTQYF. The CDR3 bases are TGTGCCAGTAGTACGCGACAAATCGCTCAGGGACTGGCCGTCCTTACGCAGTATTTT.